Sequencing of this T cell receptor beta chain was carried out in a study of beta chain features in type 1 diabetes. Regarding the study as a whole: Type 1 diabetes patients had moderately but significantly shorter TCRB CDR3s in all four CD4+ subsets.

Germline V CDR1 and CDR2: LNHNV, YYDKDF (reference sequence). There are 16 residues in the CDR3. V shed 0 bases and J 7 bases; nucleotides not matched to a gene: 6. Details on this clone: The antigen remains unidentified.

The investigators reverse transcribed all of the isolated RNA, so they sequenced expressed TCRB transcripts. Profiled with immunoSEQ multiplex PCR; TCRdb holds only in-frame clones, not every one. The sample contains about 270,000 clones, 14% of which appear only once. This clonotype originated in a man younger than 45 with type 1 diabetes. The sequenced material came from naive CD4+ T cells from blood. The V and J genes are TRBV15 and TRBJ2-4, with TRBD1 matching 10 bases. The CDR3 reads CATSRDPGTGVNIQYF. DNA of the CDR3: TGTGCCACCAGCAGAGATCCCGGGACAGGGGTTAACATTCAGTACTTC.